The 21 T cell receptor beta chains below come from one sample, sequenced in a study of blood T cell repertoires in COVID-19. Profiling relied on immunoSEQ multiplex PCR, and the TCRdb table lists in-frame clones only, not all of them. The table records 400,000 to 550,000 clones, roughly 90% of them present only once. Sequencing input: peripheral blood. The receptors were sampled from a young woman with acute or convalescent COVID-19.

The chain combines TRBV2 with TRBJ1-6, with D unclear. Germline CDR1 SNHLY, CDR2 FYNNEI. Trimming left V 1 base short and J 10 bases short, with 14 bases between. The CDR3 contains 15 residues. The DNA of the CDR3 is TGTGCCAGCAGTGAAGGGGCAGGCCCTTACTCACCCCTCCACTTT. It is translated as CASSEGAGPYSPLHF.

This chain links TRBV28 with TRBJ1-5; tentatively, D is TRBD1 (6 bases). The V end lost 6 bases, the J end lost 4 bases, and 13 bases lay between the germline ends. Germline CDR1 is MDHEN and CDR2 is SYDVKM. This CDR3 region has 14 residues. For the CDR3, the DNA is TGTGCCAGCAGCCAAACCAGGGGTAATCAGCCCCAGCATTTT. This translates into CASSQTRGNQPQHF. The complete variable domain, with remaining parts taken from reference TRBV28 and TRBJ1-5, reads DVKVTQSSRYLVKRTGEKVFLECVQDMDHENMFWYRQDPGLGLRLIYFSYDVKMKEKGDIPEGYSVSREKKERFSLILESASTNQTSMYLCASSQTRGNQPQHFGDGTRLSIL.

The chain carries TRBV18 and TRBJ1-5; 10 bases are a match to TRBD1. There are 14 residues in the CDR3. Germline-derived CDR1 and CDR2 are KGHSH and LQKENI. The V segment lost 3 bases and the J segment 8 bases; nucleotides outside the gene matches: 4. For the CDR3, the DNA is TGTGCCAGCTCACCTCCGGGACAGGGGAAGCCCCAGCATTTT. It yields the protein CASSPPGQGKPQHF. The full variable domain, rest sourced from reference TRBV18 and TRBJ1-5, is NAGVMQNPRHLVRRRGQEARLRCSPMKGHSHVYWYRQLPEEGLKFMVYLQKENIIDESGMPKERFSAEFPKEGPSILRIQQVVRGDSAAYFCASSPPGQGKPQHFGDGTRLSIL.

V is TRBV29-1 and J is TRBJ2-7, with 9 bases lining up with TRBD1. V lost 5 bases and J lost 4; bases outside the gene matches: 6. Per the germline V gene, CDR1 is SQVTM and CDR2 is ANQGSEA. The CDR3 sequence is 13 residues long. The CDR3 DNA sequence: TGCAGCGTTTTTACAGGGGGCCAGTACGAGCAGTACTTC. Encoded protein: CSVFTGGQYEQYF.

This clone showed up just a few times. DNA for the CDR3: TGTGCCAGAACCCAGGGAACGAACACTGAAGCTTTCTTT. This gives the protein CARTQGTNTEAFF. The V call is TRBV21-1, the J call TRBJ1-1; TRBD1, the table's D call, was not compared with the DNA. TRBV21-1 is an annotated pseudogene. The CDR3 extends over 13 amino acids.

This clone was counted only a few times. The chain employs TRBV10-3 and TRBJ1-5; 9 bases agree with TRBD1. Looked up from germline, CDR1 is ENHRY and CDR2 is SYGVKD. The CDR3 runs 16 residues. J gave up 6 bases and V 3 bases, and 9 bases lay outside the gene matches. CDR3 nucleotide sequence: TGTGCCATCAGTGATGGAGGGACAGGGAATAGTCAGCCCCAGCATTTT. This encodes CAISDGGTGNSQPQHF.

V gene TRBV18 combines with J gene TRBJ1-1, with D maybe TRBD1 (6 bases). Between the trimmed V and J ends, which lost 4 bases and 1 base, there was a span of 7 bases. Per germline, CDR1 KGHSH and CDR2 LQKENI. The CDR3 sequence is 13 residues long. The DNA of the CDR3 is TGTGCCAGCTCACGGACAGAGAACACTGAAGCTTTCTTT. Amino acids: CASSRTENTEAFF.

The chain uses TRBV7-3 and TRBJ2-1; D may be TRBD1 (6 bases). V gave up 5 bases and J gave up 9 bases, with 20 bases separating them. The CDR3 runs 15 residues. Germline V gene data show CDR1 as SGHTA and CDR2 as FQGTGA. The CDR3 sequence: CASSPRQALQTEQFF. DNA for the CDR3: TGTGCCAGCAGCCCAAGACAGGCTCTCCAAACTGAGCAGTTCTTC.

The chain links TRBV7-6 to TRBJ2-2; TRBD2 might be the D (6 bases). This CDR3 contains 16 residues. With 2 bases removed from V and 2 bases from J, the gap between germline ends came to 12 bases. Germline CDR1 and CDR2: SGHVS and FNYEAQ. The CDR3 nucleotides are TGTGCCAGCAGCTTACAAGGGACTCTTAACACCGGGGAGCTGTTTTTT. Its translation: CASSLQGTLNTGELFF.

This chain links TRBV2 with TRBJ1-5; D is ambiguous. V shed 4 bases and J shed 7 bases, with 11 bases lying between them. Germline V gives CDR1 SNHLY, CDR2 FYNNEI. This CDR3 comprises 13 residues. The CDR3 DNA reads as TGTGCCAGCAGTGCATACATCGGGCAGCCCCAGCATTTT. It codes for CASSAYIGQPQHF.

The V call is TRBV9, the J call TRBJ2-3; TRBD2 might be the D (6 bases). The V end was cut by 3 bases, the J end by 1 base, with 12 bases between. The CDR3 spans 15 residues. The germline V gene encodes CDR1 SGDLS and CDR2 YYNGEE. The DNA for the CDR3 is TGTGCCAGCAGCGGTAGAGGCGGGGGCACAGATACGCAGTATTTT. This gives the protein CASSGRGGGTDTQYF.

CDR3 protein: CASSARQGATDTQYF. The CDR3 nucleotides read TGTGCCAGCAGCGCCCGACAGGGGGCTACAGATACGCAGTATTTT. V gene TRBV11-3 combines with J gene TRBJ2-3; 10 positions match TRBD1. With V trimmed by 5 bases and J by 3 bases, 5 bases remained unmatched. Germline V gene sequence: CDR1 SGHNT, CDR2 YENEEA. The CDR3 totals 15 residues.

This clone appeared a few times. The chain couples TRBV2 to TRBJ1-1; tentatively, D is TRBD1 (5 bases). V was trimmed by 9 bases and J by 2 bases, leaving 13 bases between them. This CDR3 spans 13 amino acids. Germline CDR1 and CDR2: SNHLY and FYNNEI. The DNA of the CDR3 is TGTGCCAGAACCGGGACTGACAACACTGAAGCTTTCTTT. As protein: CARTGTDNTEAFF.

V is TRBV30 and J is TRBJ2-3; 10 positions agree with TRBD1. The V and J ends lost 2 bases and 4 bases, in that order; junction bases with no gene match: 6. The CDR3 sequence is 15 residues long. The germline V gene has CDR1 GTSNPN and CDR2 SVGIG (reference sequence). The CDR3 coding sequence is TGTGCCTGGAGTCAGACAGGGGGCATTTCAGATACGCAGTATTTT. The encoded protein is CAWSQTGGISDTQYF. The whole variable domain, filled in from reference TRBV30 and TRBJ2-3, reads SQTIHQWPATLVQPVGSPLSLECTVEGTSNPNLYWYRQAAGRGLQLLFYSVGIGQISSEVPQNLSASRPQDRQFILSSKKLLLSDSGFYLCAWSQTGGISDTQYFGPGTRLTVL.

The V gene is TRBV12-3 or TRBV12-4, the J gene TRBJ1-3, with D uncertain. The CDR3 covers 13 residues. Trimming cost V 7 bases and J 0 bases, with 7 bases left between them. The CDR3 protein is CASNLISGNTIYF. The CDR3 DNA reads as TGTGCCAGCAACTTGATCTCTGGAAACACCATATATTTT.

The chain uses TRBV29-1 and TRBJ2-5; D perhaps matches TRBD2 (6 bases). In germline, CDR1 is SQVTM, CDR2 ANQGSEA. Trimming took off 3 bases at V and 3 bases at J, with 17 bases between the two ends. This CDR3 comprises 15 residues. CDR3 sequence: CSVERGRANEETQYF. CDR3 sequence (DNA): TGCAGCGTTGAGCGGGGTCGGGCGAACGAAGAGACCCAGTACTTC.

The V call is TRBV6-5, the J call TRBJ2-5; D gene ambiguous. CDR1 is MNHEY, CDR2 SVGAGI, per germline. V lost 8 bases to trimming and J lost 5 bases, with 15 bases between them. The CDR3 sequence is 13 residues long. CDR3 DNA sequence: TGTGCCAGCGCGTCCACCTTGAGGGAGACCCAGTACTTC. Translation gives CASASTLRETQYF.

This clone was seen a single time. V is TRBV9 and J is TRBJ2-3, with a tentative D call TRBD2 (7 bases). Deletions cut 3 bases from V and 2 bases from J, with 19 bases between. The germline V gene has CDR1 SGDLS and CDR2 YYNGEE. This CDR3 spans 17 amino acids. CDR3 sequence: CASSAAAGAYSTDTQYF. The CDR3 DNA reads TGTGCCAGCAGCGCCGCCGCGGGGGCCTACTCCACAGATACGCAGTATTTT.

In this sample, this clone turned up once. The chain uses TRBV3-1 (or the pseudogene TRBV3-2) and TRBJ2-5, with 9 bases that match TRBD2. The CDR3 extends over 14 amino acids. The J segment lost 5 bases and the V segment lost 4 bases, leaving 5 bases of the junction unmatched. Per germline, CDR1 LGHDT and CDR2 YNNKEL (reference sequence). In nucleotides, the CDR3 is TGTGCCAGCAGCCGCGGGGGGGCCTTTGAGACCCAGTACTTC. This encodes CASSRGGAFETQYF.

The rearrangement uses TRBV28 and TRBJ2-3; a possible D gene is TRBD2 (6 bases). V was trimmed by 3 bases and J by 9 bases, leaving 16 bases between them. Germline lookup yields CDR1 MDHEN and CDR2 SYDVKM. The CDR3 sequence is 14 residues long. CDR3 in amino acids: CASSLGPAGGTQYF. The CDR3 nucleotides are TGTGCCAGCAGTTTGGGTCCCGCTGGGGGGACGCAGTATTTT. Drawing the rest from reference TRBV28 and TRBJ2-3, the complete variable domain is DVKVTQSSRYLVKRTGEKVFLECVQDMDHENMFWYRQDPGLGLRLIYFSYDVKMKEKGDIPEGYSVSREKKERFSLILESASTNQTSMYLCASSLGPAGGTQYFGPGTRLTVL.

This chain connects TRBV6-1 to TRBJ2-7; D ambiguous. The V gene lost 1 base and the J gene lost 1 base, with 5 bases spanning the gap. This CDR3 is built from 13 residues. Per germline, CDR1 MNHNS and CDR2 SASEGT. CDR3 sequence (DNA): TGTGCCAGCAGTGAAGTCGAGTCCTACGAGCAGTACTTC. Its protein is CASSEVESYEQYF.